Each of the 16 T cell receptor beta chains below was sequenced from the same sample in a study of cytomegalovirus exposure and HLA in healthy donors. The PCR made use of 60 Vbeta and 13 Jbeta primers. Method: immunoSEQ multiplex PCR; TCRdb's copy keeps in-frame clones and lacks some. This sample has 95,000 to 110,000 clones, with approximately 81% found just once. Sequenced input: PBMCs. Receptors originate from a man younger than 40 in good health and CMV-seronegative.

As DNA, the CDR3 is TGCGCCAGCAGCCACACAACTAACTATGGCTACACCTTC. Translation gives CASSHTTNYGYTF. The gene calls are TRBV5-1 and TRBJ1-2; D is unclear. V was clipped by 4 bases and J by 0 bases, with 7 bases between them. The germline gives CDR1 SGHRS, CDR2 YFSETQ. The CDR3 extends over 13 amino acids.

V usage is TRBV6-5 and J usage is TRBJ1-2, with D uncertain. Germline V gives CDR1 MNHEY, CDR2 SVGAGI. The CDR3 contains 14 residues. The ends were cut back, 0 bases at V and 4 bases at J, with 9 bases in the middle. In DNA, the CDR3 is TGTGCCAGCAGTTACTCAGACACGACCTATGGCTACACCTTC. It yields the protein CASSYSDTTYGYTF.

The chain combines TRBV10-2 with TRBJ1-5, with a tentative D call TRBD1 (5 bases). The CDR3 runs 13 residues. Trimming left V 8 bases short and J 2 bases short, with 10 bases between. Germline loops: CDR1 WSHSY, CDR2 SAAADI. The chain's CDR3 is CASRGNGNQPQHF. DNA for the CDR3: TGCGCCAGCCGGGGGAACGGCAATCAGCCCCAGCATTTT.

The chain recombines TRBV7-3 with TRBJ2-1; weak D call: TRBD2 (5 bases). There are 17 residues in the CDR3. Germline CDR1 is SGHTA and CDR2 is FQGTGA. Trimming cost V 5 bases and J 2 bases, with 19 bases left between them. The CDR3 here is CASSPTGAAATYNEQFF. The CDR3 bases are TGTGCCAGCAGCCCGACCGGAGCGGCCGCTACCTACAATGAGCAGTTCTTC.

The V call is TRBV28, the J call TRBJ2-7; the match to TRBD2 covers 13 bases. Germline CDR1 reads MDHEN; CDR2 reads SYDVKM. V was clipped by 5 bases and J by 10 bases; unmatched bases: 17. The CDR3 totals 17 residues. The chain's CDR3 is CASSPGTGTSGDVGQYF. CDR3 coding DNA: TGTGCCAGCAGTCCAGGAACGGGGACTAGCGGGGATGTCGGTCAGTACTTC.

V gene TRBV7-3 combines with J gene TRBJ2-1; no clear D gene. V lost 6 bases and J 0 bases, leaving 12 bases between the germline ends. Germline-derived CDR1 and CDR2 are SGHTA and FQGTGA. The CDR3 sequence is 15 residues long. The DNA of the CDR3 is TGTGCCAGCAGTCCTACTATTAGCTCCTACAATGAGCAGTTCTTC. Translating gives CASSPTISSYNEQFF.

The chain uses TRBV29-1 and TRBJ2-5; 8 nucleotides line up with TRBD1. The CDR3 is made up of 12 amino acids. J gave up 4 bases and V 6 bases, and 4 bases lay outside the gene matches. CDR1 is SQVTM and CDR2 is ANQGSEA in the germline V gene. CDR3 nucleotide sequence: TGCAGCGTGAGGACAGGGATAGAGACCCAGTACTTC. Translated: CSVRTGIETQYF.

The CDR3 DNA is TGTGCCAGCAGTGAAAAAGGCGGGACAGCGCCCTCCTACGAGCAGTACTTC. Its protein is CASSEKGGTAPSYEQYF. The chain recombines TRBV2 with TRBJ2-7, with D possibly being TRBD1 (7 bases). Trimming left V 2 bases short and J 0 bases short, with 17 bases between. The CDR3 extends over 17 amino acids. The germline V gene has CDR1 SNHLY and CDR2 FYNNEI.

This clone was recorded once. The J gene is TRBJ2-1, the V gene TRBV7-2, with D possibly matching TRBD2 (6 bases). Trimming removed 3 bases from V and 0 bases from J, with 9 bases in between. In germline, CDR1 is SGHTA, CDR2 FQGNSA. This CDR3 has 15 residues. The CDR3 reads CASSFTGSSYNEQFF. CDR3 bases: TGTGCCAGCAGCTTCACCGGGAGCTCCTACAATGAGCAGTTCTTC.

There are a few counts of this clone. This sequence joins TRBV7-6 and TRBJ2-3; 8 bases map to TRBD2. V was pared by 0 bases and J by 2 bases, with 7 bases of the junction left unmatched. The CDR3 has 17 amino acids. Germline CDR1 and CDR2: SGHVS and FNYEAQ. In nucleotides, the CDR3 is TGTGCCAGCAGCTTAGCGCGGGGGGTCCTGTCCACAGATACGCAGTATTTT. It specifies CASSLARGVLSTDTQYF. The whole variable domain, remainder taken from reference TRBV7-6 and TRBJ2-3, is GAGVSQSPRYKVTKRGQDVALRCDPISGHVSLYWYRQALGQGPEFLTYFNYEAQQDKSGLPNDRFSAERPEGSISTLTIQRTEQRDSAMYRCASSLARGVLSTDTQYFGPGTRLTVL.

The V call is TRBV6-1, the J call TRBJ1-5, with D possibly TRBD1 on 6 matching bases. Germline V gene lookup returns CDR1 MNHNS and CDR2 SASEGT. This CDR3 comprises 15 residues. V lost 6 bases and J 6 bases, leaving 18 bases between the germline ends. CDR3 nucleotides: TGTGCCAGCAGGCCGATGCGGGGGGCCGGTCAGCCCCAGCATTTT. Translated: CASRPMRGAGQPQHF.

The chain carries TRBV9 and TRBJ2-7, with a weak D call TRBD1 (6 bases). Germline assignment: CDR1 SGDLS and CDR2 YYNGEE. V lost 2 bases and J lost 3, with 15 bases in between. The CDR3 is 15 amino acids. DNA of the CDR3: TGTGCCAGCAGCGTCACCGGGACACTAGGCTACGAGCAGTACTTC. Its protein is CASSVTGTLGYEQYF.

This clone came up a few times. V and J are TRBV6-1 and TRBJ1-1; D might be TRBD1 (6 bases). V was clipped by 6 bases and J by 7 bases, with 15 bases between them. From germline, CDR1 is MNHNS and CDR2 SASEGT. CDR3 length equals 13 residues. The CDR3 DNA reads TGTGCCAGCAGCCCGACAGGAGCCGATGAAGCTTTCTTT. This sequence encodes CASSPTGADEAFF.

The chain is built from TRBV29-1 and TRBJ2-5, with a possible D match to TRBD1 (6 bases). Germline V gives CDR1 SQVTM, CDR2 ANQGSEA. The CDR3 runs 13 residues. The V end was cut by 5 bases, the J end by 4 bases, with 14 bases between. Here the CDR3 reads CSVLGRGGETQYF. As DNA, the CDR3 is TGCAGCGTTCTCGGTCGAGGGGGAGAGACCCAGTACTTC.

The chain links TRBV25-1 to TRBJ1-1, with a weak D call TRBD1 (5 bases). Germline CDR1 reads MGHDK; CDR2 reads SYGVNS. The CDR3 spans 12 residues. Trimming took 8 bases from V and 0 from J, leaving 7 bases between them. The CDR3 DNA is TGTGCCAGCCAGACAGTGAACACTGAAGCTTTCTTT. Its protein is CASQTVNTEAFF.

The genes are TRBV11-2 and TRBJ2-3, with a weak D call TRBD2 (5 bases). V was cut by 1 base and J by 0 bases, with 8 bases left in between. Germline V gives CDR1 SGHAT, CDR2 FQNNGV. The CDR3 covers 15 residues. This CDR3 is CASSLVGESTDTQYF. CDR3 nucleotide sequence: TGTGCCAGCAGCTTAGTCGGGGAAAGCACAGATACGCAGTATTTT. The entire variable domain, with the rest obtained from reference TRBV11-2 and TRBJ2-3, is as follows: EAGVAQSPRYKIIEKRQSVAFWCNPISGHATLYWYQQILGQGPKLLIQFQNNGVVDDSQLPKDRFSAERLKGVDSTLKIQPAKLEDSAVYLCASSLVGESTDTQYFGPGTRLTVL.